The rows below give T cell receptor beta chains drawn from one sample of a study of CD8 T cells in Susac syndrome. TCRdb ran MiXCR on the immunoSEQ multiplex PCR reads and lists one entry per CDR3 protein. The sample gives about 200,000 distinct CDR3 sequences, roughly 92% of which show up once; 0.1% is in the top ten. Sequencing was done on a sample of CD4+ T cells from PBMCs. The receptors here all came from a human donor in good health. The CDR3 runs from the conserved cysteine through the conserved F or W. Fields, in order: V gene, clone size, D gene, J gene, CDR3 DNA, CDR3 protein. The D gene is left open where the match is weak. Rows give clone size only sometimes, using once, few, many, or a class for an expanded clone.

>TRBV7-2|NA|TRBD1|TRBJ2-7
TGTGCCAGCAGCAGCGGGACAGGGCGGGAGCAGTACTTC
CASSSGTGREQYF
>TRBV18|NA|NA|TRBJ1-1
TGTGCCAGCTCTCAAGCCCAGGGAGTCACTGAAGCTTTCTTT
CASSQAQGVTEAFF
>TRBV7-2|NA|NA|TRBJ1-5
TGTGCCAGCAGCTTAGACCGGGACAAGTATCAGCCCCAGCATTTT
CASSLDRDKYQPQHF
>TRBV5-1|NA|NA|TRBJ2-3
TGCGCCAGCAGCTTGGTGGGCGGGAATACGCAGTATTTT
CASSLVGGNTQYF
>TRBV20-1|NA|NA|TRBJ2-1
TGCAGTGCTAGATCGGGCGGGCAGCGCTTTAACAATGAGCAGTTCTTC
CSARSGGQRFNNEQFF
>TRBV24-1|NA|TRBD2|TRBJ2-1
TGTGCCACCAGTGACCGTAGCGGGGGGCAACTCAATGAGCAGTTCTTC
CATSDRSGGQLNEQFF
>TRBV6-5|NA|NA|TRBJ1-4
TGTGCCAGCCGCCAACAGGGTGGAGGAGAAAAACTGTTTTTT
CASRQQGGGEKLFF
>TRBV7-9|once|NA|TRBJ1-4
TGTGCCAGCAGCTTAGTGGCAGAGCGGGAAAAACTGTTTTTT
CASSLVAEREKLFF
>TRBV12-3/TRBV12-4|NA|NA|TRBJ1-5
TGTGCCAGCGGATTCAGTCAGCCCCAGCATTTT
CASGFSQPQHF
>TRBV18|NA|NA|TRBJ1-1
TGTGCCAGCTCACGTAACGTAGGTGGGACTGAAGCTTTCTTT
CASSRNVGGTEAFF
>TRBV20-1|NA|NA|TRBJ2-5
TGCAGTGCTAGAGATCTCCTCGGGGCAGAGACCCAGTACTTC
CSARDLLGAETQYF
>TRBV29-1|NA|NA|TRBJ2-3
TGCAGCGTTGCCGACCCGGGACAGTGGGGGGCAGATACGCAGTATTTT
CSVADPGQWGADTQYF
>TRBV7-2|NA|NA|TRBJ1-2
TGTGCCAGCAGCTTAGCGGTGACAGACTATGGCTACACCTTC
CASSLAVTDYGYTF